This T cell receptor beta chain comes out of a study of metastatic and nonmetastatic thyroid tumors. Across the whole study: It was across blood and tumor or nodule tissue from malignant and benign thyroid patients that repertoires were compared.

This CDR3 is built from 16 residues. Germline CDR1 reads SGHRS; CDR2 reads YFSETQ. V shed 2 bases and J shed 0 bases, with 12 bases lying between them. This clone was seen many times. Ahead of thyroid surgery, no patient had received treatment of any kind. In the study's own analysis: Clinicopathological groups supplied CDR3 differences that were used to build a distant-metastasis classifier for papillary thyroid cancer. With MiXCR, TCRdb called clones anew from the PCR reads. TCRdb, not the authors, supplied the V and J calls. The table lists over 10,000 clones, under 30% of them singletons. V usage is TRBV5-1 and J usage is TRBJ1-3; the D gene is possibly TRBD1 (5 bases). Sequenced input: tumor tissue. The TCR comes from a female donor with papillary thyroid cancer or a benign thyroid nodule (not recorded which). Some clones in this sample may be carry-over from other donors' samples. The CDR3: CASSLGFDSSGNTIYF. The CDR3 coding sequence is TGCGCCAGCAGCTTAGGATTTGACAGCTCTGGAAACACCATATATTTT.